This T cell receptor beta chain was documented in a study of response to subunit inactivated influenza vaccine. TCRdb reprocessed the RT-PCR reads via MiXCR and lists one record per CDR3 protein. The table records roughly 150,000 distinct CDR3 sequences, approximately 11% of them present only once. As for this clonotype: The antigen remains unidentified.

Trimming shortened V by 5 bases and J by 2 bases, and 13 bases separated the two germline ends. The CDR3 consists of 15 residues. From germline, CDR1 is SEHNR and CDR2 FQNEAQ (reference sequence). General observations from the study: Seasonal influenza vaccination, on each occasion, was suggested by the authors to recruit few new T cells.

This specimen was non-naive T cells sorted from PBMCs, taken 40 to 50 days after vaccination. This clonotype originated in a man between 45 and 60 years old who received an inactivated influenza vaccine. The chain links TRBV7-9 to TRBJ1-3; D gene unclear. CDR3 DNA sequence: TGTGCCAGCAGCCCCATGGGAGGGACTGGAAACACCATATATTTT. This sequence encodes CASSPMGGTGNTIYF.